A single TCR beta chain is shown here with its context. Regarding time point: newly diagnosed GD, antithyroid drugs for less than 3 months. Researchers made the TCR library from RNA that was extracted from PBMCs. This entry is derived from a study of regulatory T cells in long-lasting Graves disease. Building of the TCR beta libraries involved iRepertoire HTBI primers and Arm-PCR of CDR3 regions. TCRdb called the multiplex PCR reads again in MiXCR, with one record for every CDR3 protein. Altogether more than 300,000 distinct CDR3 sequences are present, 12% being singletons, with the ten largest covering around 18%. The CDR3 runs to 17 residues. Germline V gene lookup returns CDR1 LGHNT and CDR2 FRNRAP. Deletions cut 0 bases from V and 7 bases from J, with 20 bases between. This sample was also put to use in a study of T cells in Graves' hyperthyroidism and ophthalmopathy.

The V gene is TRBV12-5, the J gene TRBJ2-3; D not certain. The receptor's source is a woman aged 18-35 years with Graves disease. The source material was peripheral blood mononuclear cells (PBMCs), sampled at new diagnosis, from a patient treated with antithyroid drugs. The CDR3 loop reads CASGLVLGPPTMNTQYF. CDR3 nucleotides: TGTGCTAGTGGTTTGGTTCTCGGACCTCCAACCATGAATACGCAGTATTTT.